The source of this TCR beta chain is a study of T cell repertoires in cytomegalovirus infection. Study-level background: The authors used CMV epitopes that were HLA-C-restricted (recently identified) and HLA-B-restricted (well studied). Public signatures in TCR beta pointed to CMV infection and matching HLA type.

This clonotype has at least ten counts. Its target is unknown. TCRdb processed the reads anew with MiXCR; each CDR3 protein has one entry. This table has fewer than 1,000,000 distinct CDR3 sequences, roughly 31% appearing once. V was cut by 0 bases and J by 4 bases, with 6 bases left in between. The CDR3 covers 13 residues. The V gene's germline CDR1 is SEHNR and CDR2 FQNEAQ (reference sequence). The study, taken as a whole, reports: The ex vivo response showed dominance by HLA-C-restricted CMV-specific TCR beta clonotypes. Carriers of CMV plus the relevant HLA were identified by cumulative public TCR beta family frequency.

The chain uses TRBV7-9 and TRBJ1-2; D not certain. The specimen comprised cultured CD8+ T cells from PBMCs, sampled from culture after CMV antigen stimulation. This clonotype was obtained from a human donor in good health (CMV status not recorded). Some clones in this sample may be carry-over from other donors' samples. CDR3 DNA sequence: TGTGCCAGCAGCTTAGCGCACCTCTATGGCTACACCTTC. Amino acids: CASSLAHLYGYTF. Supplemented by reference TRBV7-9 and TRBJ1-2, the full variable domain reads DTGVSQNPRHKITKRGQNVTFRCDPISEHNRLYWYRQTLGQGPEFLTYFQNEAQLEKSRLLSDRFSAERPKGSFSTLEIQRTEQGDSAMYLCASSLAHLYGYTFGSGTRLTVV.